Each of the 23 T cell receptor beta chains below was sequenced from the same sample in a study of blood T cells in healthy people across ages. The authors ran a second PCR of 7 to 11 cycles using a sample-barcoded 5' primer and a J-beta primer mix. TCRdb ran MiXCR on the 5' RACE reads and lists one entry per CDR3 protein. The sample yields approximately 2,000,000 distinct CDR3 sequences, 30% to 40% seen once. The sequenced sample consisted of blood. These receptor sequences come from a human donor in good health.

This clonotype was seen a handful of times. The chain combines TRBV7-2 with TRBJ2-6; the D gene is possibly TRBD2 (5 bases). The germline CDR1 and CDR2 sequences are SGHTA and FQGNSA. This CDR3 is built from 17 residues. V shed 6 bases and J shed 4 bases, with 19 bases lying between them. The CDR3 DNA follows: TGTGCCAGCAGTGCAGAGAGCGGAGAGAGCGGGGCCAACGTCCTGACTTTC. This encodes CASSAESGESGANVLTF.

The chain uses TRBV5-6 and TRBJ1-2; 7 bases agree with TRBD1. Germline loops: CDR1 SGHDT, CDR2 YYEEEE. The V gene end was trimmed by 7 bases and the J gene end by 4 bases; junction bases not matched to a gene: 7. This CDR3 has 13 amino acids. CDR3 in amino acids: CASRTGPTYGYTF. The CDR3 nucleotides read TGTGCCAGCCGGACAGGACCTACCTATGGCTACACCTTC.

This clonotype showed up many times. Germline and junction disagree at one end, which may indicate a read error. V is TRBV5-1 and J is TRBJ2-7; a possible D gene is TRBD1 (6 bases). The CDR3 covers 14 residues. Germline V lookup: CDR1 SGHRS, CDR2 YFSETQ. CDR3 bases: TGTGCCAGCAGCTTAACAGGGACCTCCTACGAGCAGTACTTC. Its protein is CASSLTGTSYEQYF.

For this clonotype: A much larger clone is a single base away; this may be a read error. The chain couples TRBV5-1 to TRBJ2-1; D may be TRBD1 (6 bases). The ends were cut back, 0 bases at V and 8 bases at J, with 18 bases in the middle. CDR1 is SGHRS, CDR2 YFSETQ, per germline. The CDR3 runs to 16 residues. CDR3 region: CASSLDPGASCDEQFF. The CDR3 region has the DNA TGCGCCAGCAGCTTGGATCCAGGGGCCTCTTGCGATGAGCAGTTCTTC.

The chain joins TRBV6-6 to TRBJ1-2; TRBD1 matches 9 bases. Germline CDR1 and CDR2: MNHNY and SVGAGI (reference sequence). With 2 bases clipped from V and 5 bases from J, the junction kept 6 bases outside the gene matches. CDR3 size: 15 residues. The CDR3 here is CASSYVDRGGYGYTF. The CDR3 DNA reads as TGTGCCAGCAGTTACGTGGACAGGGGAGGGTATGGCTACACCTTC.

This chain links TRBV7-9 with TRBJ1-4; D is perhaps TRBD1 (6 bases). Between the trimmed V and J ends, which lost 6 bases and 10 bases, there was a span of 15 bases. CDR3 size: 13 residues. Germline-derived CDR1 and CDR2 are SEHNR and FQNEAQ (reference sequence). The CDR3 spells CASSSMRGGKLFF. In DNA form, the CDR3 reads TGTGCCAGCAGTTCCATGAGAGGGGGAAAACTGTTTTTT. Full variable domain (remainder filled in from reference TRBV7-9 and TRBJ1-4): DTGVSQNPRHKITKRGQNVTFRCDPISEHNRLYWYRQTLGQGPEFLTYFQNEAQLEKSRLLSDRFSAERPKGSFSTLEIQRTEQGDSAMYLCASSSMRGGKLFFGSGTQLSVL.

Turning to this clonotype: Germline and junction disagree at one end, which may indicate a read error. The CDR3 DNA is TGTGCCAGCACCACAGGCAACGTTGGCTATACCTTC. The encoded protein is CASTTGNVGYTF. This chain joins TRBV6-6 and TRBJ1-2; tentative D call: TRBD1 (5 bases). Germline V gives CDR1 MNHNY, CDR2 SVGAGI (reference sequence). This CDR3 region has 12 residues.

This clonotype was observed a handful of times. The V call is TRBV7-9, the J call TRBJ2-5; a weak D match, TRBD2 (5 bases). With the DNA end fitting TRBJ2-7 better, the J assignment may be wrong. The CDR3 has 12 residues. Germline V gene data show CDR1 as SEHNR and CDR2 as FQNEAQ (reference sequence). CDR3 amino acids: CASEGQSGEQYF. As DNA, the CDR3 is TGTGCCAGCGAGGGTCAGTCGGGCGAGCAGTACTTC.

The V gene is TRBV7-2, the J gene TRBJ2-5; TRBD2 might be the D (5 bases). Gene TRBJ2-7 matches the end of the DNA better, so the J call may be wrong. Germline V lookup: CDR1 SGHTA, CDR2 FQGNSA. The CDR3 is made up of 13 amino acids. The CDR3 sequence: CASSLGSSVEQYF. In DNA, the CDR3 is TGTGCCAGCAGCTTGGGGAGTAGCGTCGAGCAGTACTTC.

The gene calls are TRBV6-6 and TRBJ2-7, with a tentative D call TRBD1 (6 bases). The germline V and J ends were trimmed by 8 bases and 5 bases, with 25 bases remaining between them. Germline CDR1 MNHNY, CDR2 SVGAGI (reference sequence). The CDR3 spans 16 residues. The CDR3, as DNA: TGTGCCAGCCGCCCCCGGGTGGGCGCCAGGGGACACGAGCAGTACTTC. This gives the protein CASRPRVGARGHEQYF.

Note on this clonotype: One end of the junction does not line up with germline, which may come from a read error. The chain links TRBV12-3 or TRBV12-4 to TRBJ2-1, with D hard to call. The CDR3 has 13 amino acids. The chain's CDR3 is CASRVSSYDEQFF. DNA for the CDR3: TGTGCCAGCAGGGTATCTTCCTACGATGAGCAGTTCTTC.

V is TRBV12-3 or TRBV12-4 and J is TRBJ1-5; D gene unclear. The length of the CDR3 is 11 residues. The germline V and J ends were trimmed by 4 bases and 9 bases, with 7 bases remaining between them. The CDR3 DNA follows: TGTGCCAGCAGTTCCGGTTGGCCCCAGCATTTT. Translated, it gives CASSSGWPQHF.

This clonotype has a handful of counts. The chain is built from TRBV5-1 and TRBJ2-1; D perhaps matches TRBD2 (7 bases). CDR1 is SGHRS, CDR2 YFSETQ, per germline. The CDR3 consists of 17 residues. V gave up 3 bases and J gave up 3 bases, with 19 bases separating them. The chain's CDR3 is CASSWGVGGLNYNEQFF. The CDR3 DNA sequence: TGCGCCAGCAGCTGGGGGGTGGGGGGGCTAAACTACAATGAGCAGTTCTTC.

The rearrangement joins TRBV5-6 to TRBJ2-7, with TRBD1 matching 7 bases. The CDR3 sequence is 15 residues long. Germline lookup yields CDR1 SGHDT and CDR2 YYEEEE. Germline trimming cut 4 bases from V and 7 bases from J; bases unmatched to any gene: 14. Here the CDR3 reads CASSEDLTGKGEQYF. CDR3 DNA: TGTGCCAGCAGCGAAGATTTGACAGGGAAGGGAGAGCAGTACTTC.

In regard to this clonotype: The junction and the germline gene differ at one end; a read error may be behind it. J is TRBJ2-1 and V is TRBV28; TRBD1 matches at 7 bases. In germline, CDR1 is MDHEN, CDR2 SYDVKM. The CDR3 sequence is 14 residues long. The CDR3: CASSTWDSQETLYF. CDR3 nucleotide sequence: TGTGCCAGCAGTACCTGGGACAGCCAAGAGACCCTGTACTTC.

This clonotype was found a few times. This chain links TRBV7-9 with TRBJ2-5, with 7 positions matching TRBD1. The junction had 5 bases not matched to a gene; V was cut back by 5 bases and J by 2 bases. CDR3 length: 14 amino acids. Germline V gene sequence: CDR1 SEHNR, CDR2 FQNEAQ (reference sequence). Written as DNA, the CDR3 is TGTGCCAGCAGCCAGAGGGACAGACAAGAGACCCAGTACTTC. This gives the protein CASSQRDRQETQYF.

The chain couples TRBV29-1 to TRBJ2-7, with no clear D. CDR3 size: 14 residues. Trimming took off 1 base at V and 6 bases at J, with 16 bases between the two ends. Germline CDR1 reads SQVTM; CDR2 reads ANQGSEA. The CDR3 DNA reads TGCAGCGTTGAAGTTATGGGTGTTATGAGCGAGCAGTACTTC. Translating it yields CSVEVMGVMSEQYF.

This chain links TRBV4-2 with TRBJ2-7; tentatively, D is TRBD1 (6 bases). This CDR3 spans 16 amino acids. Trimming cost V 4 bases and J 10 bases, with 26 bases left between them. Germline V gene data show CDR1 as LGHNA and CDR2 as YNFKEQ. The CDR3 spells CASSPSRDTQVFAQYF. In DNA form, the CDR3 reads TGTGCCAGCAGCCCGTCCCGGGACACCCAAGTTTTTGCACAGTACTTC.

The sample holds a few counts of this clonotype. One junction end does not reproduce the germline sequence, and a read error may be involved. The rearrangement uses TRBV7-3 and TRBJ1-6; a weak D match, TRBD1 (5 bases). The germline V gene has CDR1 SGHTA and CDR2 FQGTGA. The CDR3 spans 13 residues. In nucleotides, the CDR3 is TGTGCCAGCAGCGAGGGGCTTTATTCACCCTTCCACTTT. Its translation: CASSEGLYSPFHF. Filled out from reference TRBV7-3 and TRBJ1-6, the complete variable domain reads GAGVSQTPSNKVTEKGKYVELRCDPISGHTALYWYRQSLGQGPEFLIYFQGTGAADDSGLPNDRFFAVRPEGSVSTLKIQRTERGDSAVYLCASSEGLYSPFHFGNGTRLTVT.

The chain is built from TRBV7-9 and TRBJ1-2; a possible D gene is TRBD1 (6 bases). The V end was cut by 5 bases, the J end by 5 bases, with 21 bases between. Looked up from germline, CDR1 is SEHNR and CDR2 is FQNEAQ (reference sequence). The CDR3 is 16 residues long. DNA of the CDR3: TGTGCCAGCAGCCAGTTACCGACAGGCTCTGAGTATGGCTACACCTTC. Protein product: CASSQLPTGSEYGYTF.

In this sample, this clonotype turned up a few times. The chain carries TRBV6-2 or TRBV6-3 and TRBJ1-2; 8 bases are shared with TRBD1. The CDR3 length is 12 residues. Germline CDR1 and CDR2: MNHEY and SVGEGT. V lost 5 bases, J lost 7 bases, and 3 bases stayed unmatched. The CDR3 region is CASSRTGIGYTF. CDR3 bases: TGTGCCAGCAGTCGGACAGGGATTGGCTACACCTTC.

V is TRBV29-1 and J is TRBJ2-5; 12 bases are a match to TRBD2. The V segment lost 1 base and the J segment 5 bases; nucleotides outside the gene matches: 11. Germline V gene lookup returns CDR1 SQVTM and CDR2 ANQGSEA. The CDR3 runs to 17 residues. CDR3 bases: TGCAGCGTTGAAGTTTTTCTAGCGGGGGGGCGAAGTGAGACCCAGTACTTC. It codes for CSVEVFLAGGRSETQYF.

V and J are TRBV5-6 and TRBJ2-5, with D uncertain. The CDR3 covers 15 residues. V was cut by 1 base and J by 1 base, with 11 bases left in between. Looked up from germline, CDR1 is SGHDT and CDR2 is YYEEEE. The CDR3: CASSLNSRLQETQYF. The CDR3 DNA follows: TGTGCCAGCAGCTTGAACAGCCGACTCCAAGAGACCCAGTACTTC.